These 5 T cell receptor beta chains originate from one sample sequenced in a study of tumor and adjacent non-tumor tissue in lung cancer. TCRbeta libraries were built with three rounds of nested PCR, modified from ARM-PCR. TCRdb fed the multiplex PCR reads into MiXCR, producing one record per CDR3 protein. The sample records approximately 140,000 distinct CDR3 sequences, roughly 70% being singletons. RNA was extracted from bulk tissue without any cell sorting. Sequencing was done on a sample of lung tumor tissue. The receptors shown here come from a man in his sixties with small cell lung cancer.

Notes on this clonotype: Lacking the conserved final phenylalanine or tryptophan, this CDR3 likely reflects a read error. The chain is built from TRBV20-1 and TRBJ2-1, with D perhaps matching TRBD2 (5 bases). The CDR3 runs 14 residues. In germline, CDR1 is DFQATT, CDR2 SNEGSKA (reference sequence). Trimming took 3 bases from V and 3 from J, leaving 12 bases between them. The CDR3 sequence is CSASSAQVYNEQFL. The CDR3 coding sequence is TGCAGTGCTAGTAGCGCGCAGGTCTACAATGAGCAGTTCCTC.

Of note for this clonotype: The junction departs from the called germline gene at one end, perhaps through a read error. V and J are TRBV29-1 and TRBJ2-3; TRBD1 matches at 8 bases. The CDR3 extends over 14 amino acids. CDR1 and CDR2 (germline): SQVTM, ANQGSEA. The CDR3 nucleotides read TGCAGCGTTGGGGAGGACAGGGCCACAAATACGCAGTATTTT. Translated, it gives CSVGEDRATNTQYF.

Notes on this clonotype: This may arise from a read error, as a much more abundant clone is one base away. The chain uses TRBV12-3 or TRBV12-4 and TRBJ2-6; TRBD1 or TRBD2 may be the D gene (5 bases each). This CDR3 contains 13 residues. Here the CDR3 reads CASSFSGANVRTF. CDR3 DNA: TGTGCCAGCAGTTTCTCCGGGGCCAACGTCCGGACTTTC.

About this clonotype: A read error may produce the germline difference seen at one junction end. This rearrangement joins TRBV20-1 to TRBJ2-3; TRBD2 agrees at 7 bases. The CDR3 has 14 residues. The germline V gene has CDR1 DFQATT and CDR2 SNEGSKA (reference sequence). The CDR3 sequence is CSASTGGGRDTQYF. DNA of the CDR3: TGTAGTGCTTCGACTGGCGGGGGAAGAGATACGCAGTATTTT.

About this clonotype: Just one base apart from a much larger clone, this may be a read error. The V and J genes are TRBV28 and TRBJ1-5; D is perhaps TRBD1 (5 bases). V was cut by 6 bases and J by 7 bases, with 22 bases left in between. CDR1 is MDHEN and CDR2 is SYDVKM in the germline V gene. This CDR3 has 16 residues. The CDR3 is CASSQTRAGGGQPQHF. The CDR3, as DNA: TGTGCCAGCAGCCAAACCCGGGCCGGGGGAGGACAGCCCCAGCATTTT. Variable domain in full (rest from reference TRBV28 and TRBJ1-5): DVKVTQSSRYLVKRTGEKVFLECVQDMDHENMFWYRQDPGLGLRLIYFSYDVKMKEKGDIPEGYSVSREKKERFSLILESASTNQTSMYLCASSQTRAGGGQPQHFGDGTRLSIL.